This T cell receptor beta chain originates from a study of OX40 agonist ivuxolimab in advanced cancers. Findings and limits, study-wide: Undetermined was the antigen specificity of the expanded peripheral T cells. On average, a greater number of expanded clones characterised CD8+ T cells relative to CD4+.

The count of this clone is one. Its antigen is currently unknown. Autoimmune disease history or systemic immunosuppression led to patients being barred. Blood samples were obtained at baseline, cycle 4 day 1, and cycle 7 day 1. With 4 bases removed from V and 3 bases from J, the gap between germline ends came to 7 bases. The CDR3 totals 13 residues. The V gene's germline CDR1 is SGHVS and CDR2 FNYEAQ. Clones were read by immunoSEQ multiplex PCR, and TCRdb kept only the in-frame ones, dropping some. The top ten clones hold 2% to 3% of a sample with 75,000 to 95,000 clones, around nine tenths of them seen once.

The chain is built from TRBV7-6 and TRBJ1-5, with D possibly matching TRBD1 (5 bases). Material: CD4+ or CD8+ T cells sorted from blood, obtained in a trial of the OX40 agonist ivuxolimab. The receptor comes from an adult with an advanced solid tumor such as melanoma, head and neck, liver or kidney cancer. The CDR3 region is CASSWGHNQPQHF. CDR3 coding DNA: TGTGCCAGCAGCTGGGGCCACAATCAGCCCCAGCATTTT.